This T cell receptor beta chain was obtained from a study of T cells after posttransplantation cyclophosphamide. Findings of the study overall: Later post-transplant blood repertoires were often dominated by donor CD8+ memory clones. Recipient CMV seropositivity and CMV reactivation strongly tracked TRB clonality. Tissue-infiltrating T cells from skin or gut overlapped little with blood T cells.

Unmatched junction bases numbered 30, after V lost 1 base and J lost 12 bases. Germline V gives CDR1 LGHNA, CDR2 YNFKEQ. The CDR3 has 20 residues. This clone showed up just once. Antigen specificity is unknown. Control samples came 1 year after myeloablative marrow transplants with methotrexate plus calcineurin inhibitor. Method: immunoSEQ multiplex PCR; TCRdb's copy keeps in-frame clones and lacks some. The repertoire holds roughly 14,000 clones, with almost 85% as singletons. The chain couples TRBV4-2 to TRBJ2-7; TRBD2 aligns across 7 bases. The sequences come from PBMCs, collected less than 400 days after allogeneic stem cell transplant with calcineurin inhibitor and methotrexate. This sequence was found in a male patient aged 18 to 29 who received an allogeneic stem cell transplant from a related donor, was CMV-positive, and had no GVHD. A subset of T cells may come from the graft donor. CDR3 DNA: TGTGCCAGCAGCCAAGGGGAGGGTCCCCCAATTAGTAAGGATTCTAAAGTGTTGTACTTC. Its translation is CASSQGEGPPISKDSKVLYF.